This T cell receptor beta chain was observed in a study of T cell repertoires in cytomegalovirus infection. As for the study in general: HLA-B-restricted CMV epitopes that are well studied were used alongside recently identified HLA-C-restricted ones. Study conclusions and caveats: Clonotype analysis showed dominance of the ex vivo response by HLA-C-restricted CMV-specific TCR beta clonotypes.

Per germline, CDR1 MRHNA and CDR2 SNTAGT. V was shortened by 5 bases and J by 4 bases, with 17 bases between the two germline ends. The CDR3 sequence is 15 residues long. Each CDR3 protein is one row after TCRdb ran MiXCR on the reads. The sample holds about 830,000 distinct CDR3 sequences, approximately 32% seen once. On this clonotype: No antigen is known for it.

The sample in question was cultured CD8+ T cells from PBMCs, obtained from culture after CMV antigen stimulation. This chain connects TRBV6-4 to TRBJ1-2; TRBD1 is a possible D gene (5 bases). The clonotype was recovered from a human donor in good health (CMV status not recorded). Some clones in this sample may be carry-over from other donors' samples. CDR3 protein: CASSPRKDSFYGYTF. DNA of the CDR3: TGTGCCAGCAGTCCTCGGAAAGACAGCTTCTATGGCTACACCTTC.